A single T cell receptor beta chain is shown here with its context. This record belongs to a study of blood T cell repertoires in COVID-19. Overall study context: Italy, Spain and the United States were the sources of the convalescent and acute COVID-19 samples. Sources were T cells, B-cell-depleted T cells, or PBMCs; the material itself was cDNA or gDNA.

Authors' data handling: Reference gene primer amplification gave nucleated cell count estimates. Measured with immunoSEQ multiplex PCR; TCRdb has only the in-frame clones, and not every one. The D gene and trimming were derived from the DNA, and the V and J assignments and clone size from that table. In the table there are 90,000 to 95,000 clones, about 86% of which are singletons. The specimen was peripheral blood. This sequence originates from a woman in her 70s with acute or convalescent COVID-19.

CDR3 DNA sequence: TGTGCCAGCAGTGAATCGGGAACAGGGTATAGCTCACCCCTCCACTTT. It specifies CASSESGTGYSSPLHF. The chain links TRBV25-1 to TRBJ1-6, with D possibly being TRBD1 (6 bases). Germline loops: CDR1 MGHDK, CDR2 SYGVNS. CDR3 length equals 16 residues. The germline V and J ends were trimmed by 1 base and 10 bases, with 17 bases remaining between them.